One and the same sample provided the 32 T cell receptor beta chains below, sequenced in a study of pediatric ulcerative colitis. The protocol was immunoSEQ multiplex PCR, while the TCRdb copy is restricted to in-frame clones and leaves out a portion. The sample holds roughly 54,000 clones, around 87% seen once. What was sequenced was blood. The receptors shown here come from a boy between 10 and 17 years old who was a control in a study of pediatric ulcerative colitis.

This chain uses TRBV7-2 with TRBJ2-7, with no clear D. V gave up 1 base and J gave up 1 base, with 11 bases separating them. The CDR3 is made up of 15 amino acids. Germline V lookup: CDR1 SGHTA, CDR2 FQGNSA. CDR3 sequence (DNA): TGTGCCAGCAGCTTAGGGTTGGGGTCGTCCTACGAGCAGTACTTC. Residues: CASSLGLGSSYEQYF.

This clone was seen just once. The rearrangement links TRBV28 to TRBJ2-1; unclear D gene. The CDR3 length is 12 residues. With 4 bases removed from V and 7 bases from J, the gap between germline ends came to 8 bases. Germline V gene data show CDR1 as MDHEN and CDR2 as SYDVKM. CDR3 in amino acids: CASSSWRNEQFF. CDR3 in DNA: TGTGCCAGCAGTTCCTGGCGTAATGAGCAGTTCTTC.

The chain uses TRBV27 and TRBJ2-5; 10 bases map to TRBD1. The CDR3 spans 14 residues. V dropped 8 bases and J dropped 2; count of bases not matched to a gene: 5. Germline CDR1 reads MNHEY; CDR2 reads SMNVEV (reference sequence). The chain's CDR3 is CASGRDRGQETQYF. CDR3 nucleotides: TGTGCCAGCGGACGGGACAGGGGACAAGAGACCCAGTACTTC.

The DNA for the CDR3 is TGTGCCAGCAGTGAGCGGGAGTGGAGCACCGGGGAGCTGTTTTTT. It is translated as CASSEREWSTGELFF. V is TRBV6-1 and J is TRBJ2-2; TRBD2 agrees at 7 bases. The CDR3 runs 15 residues. J was trimmed by 4 bases and V by 3 bases; bases with no gene match: 5. CDR1 is MNHNS and CDR2 is SASEGT in the germline V gene.

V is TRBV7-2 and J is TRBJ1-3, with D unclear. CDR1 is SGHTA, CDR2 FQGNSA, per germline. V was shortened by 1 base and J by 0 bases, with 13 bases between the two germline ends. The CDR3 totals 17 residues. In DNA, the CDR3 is TGTGCCAGCAGCTTAGTTAGCGGTCTCCGCTCTGGAAACACCATATATTTT. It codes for CASSLVSGLRSGNTIYF.

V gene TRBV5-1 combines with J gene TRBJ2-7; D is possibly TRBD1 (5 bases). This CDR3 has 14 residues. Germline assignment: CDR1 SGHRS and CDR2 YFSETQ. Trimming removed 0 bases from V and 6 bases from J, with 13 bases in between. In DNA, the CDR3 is TGCGCCAGCAGCTTGGGGGGCACAGCGCTCGAGCAGTACTTC. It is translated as CASSLGGTALEQYF.

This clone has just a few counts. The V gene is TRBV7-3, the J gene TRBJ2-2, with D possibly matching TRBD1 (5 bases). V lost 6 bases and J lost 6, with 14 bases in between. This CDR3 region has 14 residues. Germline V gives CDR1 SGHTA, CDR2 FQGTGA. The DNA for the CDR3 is TGTGCCAGCAGTTCGTCAGGGTTTCCCGGGGAGCTGTTTTTT. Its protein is CASSSSGFPGELFF.

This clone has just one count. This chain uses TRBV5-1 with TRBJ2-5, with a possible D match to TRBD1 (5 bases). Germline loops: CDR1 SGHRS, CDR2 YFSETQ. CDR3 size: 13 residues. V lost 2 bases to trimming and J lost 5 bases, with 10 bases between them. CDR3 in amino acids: CASSLTGWETQYF. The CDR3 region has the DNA TGCGCCAGCAGCTTAACAGGATGGGAGACCCAGTACTTC.

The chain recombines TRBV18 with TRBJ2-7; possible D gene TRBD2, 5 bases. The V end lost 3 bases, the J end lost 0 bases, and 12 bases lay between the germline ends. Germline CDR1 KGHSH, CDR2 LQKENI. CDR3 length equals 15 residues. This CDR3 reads CASSPSRRASYEQYF. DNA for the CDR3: TGTGCCAGCTCACCGAGCCGGCGGGCCTCCTACGAGCAGTACTTC.

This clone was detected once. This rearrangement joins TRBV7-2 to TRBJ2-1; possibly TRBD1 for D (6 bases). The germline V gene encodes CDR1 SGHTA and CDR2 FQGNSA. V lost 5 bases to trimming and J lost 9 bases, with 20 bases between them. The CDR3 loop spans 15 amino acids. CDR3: CASSPAKGVSGEQFF. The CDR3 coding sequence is TGTGCCAGCAGCCCCGCTAAGGGGGTTTCCGGTGAGCAGTTCTTC.

The CDR3 sequence: CASNDIQGFFNEQFF. The CDR3 DNA is TGCGCCAGCAACGATATCCAGGGATTCTTCAATGAGCAGTTCTTC. This rearrangement joins TRBV5-1 to TRBJ2-1; the D gene is possibly TRBD1 (5 bases). The CDR3 is 15 amino acids. CDR1 and CDR2 (germline): SGHRS, YFSETQ. V lost 6 bases and J lost 6, with 19 bases in between.

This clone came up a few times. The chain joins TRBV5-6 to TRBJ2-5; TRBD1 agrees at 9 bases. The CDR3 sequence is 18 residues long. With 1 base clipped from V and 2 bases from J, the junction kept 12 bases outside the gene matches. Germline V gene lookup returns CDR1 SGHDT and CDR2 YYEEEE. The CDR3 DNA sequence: TGTGCCAGCAGCTTGTATCGACAGGGGGTTTTTTTGCAAGAGACCCAGTACTTC. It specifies CASSLYRQGVFLQETQYF.

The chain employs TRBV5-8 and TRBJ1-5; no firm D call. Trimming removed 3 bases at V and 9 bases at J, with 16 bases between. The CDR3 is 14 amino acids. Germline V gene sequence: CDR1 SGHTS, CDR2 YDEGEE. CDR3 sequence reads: CASSSLKGMPPQHF. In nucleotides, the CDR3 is TGTGCCAGCAGCTCCCTCAAGGGAATGCCGCCCCAGCATTTT.

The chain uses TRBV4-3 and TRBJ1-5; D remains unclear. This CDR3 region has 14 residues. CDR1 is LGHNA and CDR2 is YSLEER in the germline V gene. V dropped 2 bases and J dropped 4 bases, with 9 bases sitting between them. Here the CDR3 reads CASSQFLGNQPQHF. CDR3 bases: TGCGCCAGCAGCCAATTCCTAGGGAATCAGCCCCAGCATTTT.

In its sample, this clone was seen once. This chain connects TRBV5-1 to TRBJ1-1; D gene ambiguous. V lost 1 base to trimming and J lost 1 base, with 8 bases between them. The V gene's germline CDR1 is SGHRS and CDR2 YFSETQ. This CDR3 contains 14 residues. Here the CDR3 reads CASSLLQRNTEAFF. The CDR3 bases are TGCGCCAGCAGCTTGTTACAGAGGAACACTGAAGCTTTCTTT.

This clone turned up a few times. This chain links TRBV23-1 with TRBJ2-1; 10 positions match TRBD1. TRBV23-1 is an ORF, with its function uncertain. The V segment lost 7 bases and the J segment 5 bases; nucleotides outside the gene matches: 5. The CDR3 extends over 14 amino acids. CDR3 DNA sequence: TGCGCCAGCACCCGCGGACAGGGGGACAATGAGCAGTTCTTC. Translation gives CASTRGQGDNEQFF.

The CDR3 sequence: CASSHPEGTEAFF. The DNA of the CDR3 is TGTGCCAGCTCACACCCCGAAGGGACTGAAGCTTTCTTT. The chain is built from TRBV18 and TRBJ1-1; no firm D call. Germline V gene sequence: CDR1 KGHSH, CDR2 LQKENI. CDR3 length equals 13 residues. V was shortened by 4 bases and J by 5 bases, with 11 bases between the two germline ends. Full variable domain (missing parts from reference TRBV18 and TRBJ1-1): NAGVMQNPRHLVRRRGQEARLRCSPMKGHSHVYWYRQLPEEGLKFMVYLQKENIIDESGMPKERFSAEFPKEGPSILRIQQVVRGDSAAYFCASSHPEGTEAFFGQGTRLTVV.

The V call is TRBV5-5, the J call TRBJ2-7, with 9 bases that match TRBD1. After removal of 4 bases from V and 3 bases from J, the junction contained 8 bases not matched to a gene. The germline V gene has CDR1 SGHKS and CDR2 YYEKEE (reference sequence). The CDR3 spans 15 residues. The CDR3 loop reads CASSPRTGVNYEQYF. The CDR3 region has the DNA TGTGCCAGCAGCCCAAGGACAGGGGTAAACTACGAGCAGTACTTC.

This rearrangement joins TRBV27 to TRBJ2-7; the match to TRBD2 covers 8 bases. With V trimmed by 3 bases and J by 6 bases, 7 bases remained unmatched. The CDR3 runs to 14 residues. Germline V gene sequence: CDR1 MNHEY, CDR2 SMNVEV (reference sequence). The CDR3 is CASSLAGTSSEQYF. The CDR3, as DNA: TGTGCCAGCAGTTTGGCCGGGACTAGTAGCGAGCAGTACTTC.

The CDR3 coding sequence is TGCGCCAGCACCCCCGGGGAGCTGTTTTTT. This sequence encodes CASTPGELFF. The rearrangement joins TRBV10-1 to TRBJ2-2; D is unresolved. CDR1 and CDR2 from the germline V gene are WNHNN and SYGVQD (reference sequence). With 7 bases removed from V and 6 bases from J, the gap between germline ends came to 3 bases. This CDR3 has 10 residues.

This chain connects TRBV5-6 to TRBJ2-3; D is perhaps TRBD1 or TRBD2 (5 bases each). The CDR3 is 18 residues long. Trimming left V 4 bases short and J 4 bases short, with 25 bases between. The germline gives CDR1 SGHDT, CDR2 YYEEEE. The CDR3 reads CASSPAGTTNHRSDTQYF. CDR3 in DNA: TGTGCCAGCAGCCCCGCCGGGACGACCAACCATAGGTCAGATACGCAGTATTTT. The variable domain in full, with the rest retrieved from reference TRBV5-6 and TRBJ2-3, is DAGVTQSPTHLIKTRGQQVTLRCSPKSGHDTVSWYQQALGQGPQFIFQYYEEEERQRGNFPDRFSGHQFPNYSSELNVNALLLGDSALYLCASSPAGTTNHRSDTQYFGPGTRLTVL.

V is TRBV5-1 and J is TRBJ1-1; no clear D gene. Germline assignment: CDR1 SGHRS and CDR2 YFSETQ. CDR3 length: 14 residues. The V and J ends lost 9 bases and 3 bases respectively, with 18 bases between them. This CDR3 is CATLRGPEDTEAFF. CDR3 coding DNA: TGCGCCACCCTTCGCGGACCCGAGGACACTGAAGCTTTCTTT.

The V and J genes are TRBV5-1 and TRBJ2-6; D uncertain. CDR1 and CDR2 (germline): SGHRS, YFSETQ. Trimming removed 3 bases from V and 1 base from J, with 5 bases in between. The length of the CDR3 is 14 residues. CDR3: CASSSGSGANVLTF. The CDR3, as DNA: TGCGCCAGCAGCTCGGGTTCTGGGGCCAACGTCCTGACTTTC.

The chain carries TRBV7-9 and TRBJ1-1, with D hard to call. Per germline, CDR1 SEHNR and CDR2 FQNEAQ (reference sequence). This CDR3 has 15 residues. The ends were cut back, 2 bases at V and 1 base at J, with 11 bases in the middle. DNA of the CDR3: TGTGCCAGCAGCTTACCTACAGAGCAGAACACTGAAGCTTTCTTT. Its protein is CASSLPTEQNTEAFF. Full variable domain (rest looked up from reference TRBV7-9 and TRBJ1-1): DTGVSQNPRHKITKRGQNVTFRCDPISEHNRLYWYRQTLGQGPEFLTYFQNEAQLEKSRLLSDRFSAERPKGSFSTLEIQRTEQGDSAMYLCASSLPTEQNTEAFFGQGTRLTVV.

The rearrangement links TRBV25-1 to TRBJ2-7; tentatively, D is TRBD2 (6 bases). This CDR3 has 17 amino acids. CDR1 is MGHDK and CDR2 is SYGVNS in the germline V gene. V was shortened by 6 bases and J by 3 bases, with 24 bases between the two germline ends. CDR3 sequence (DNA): TGTGCCAGCAGCGGGGACCGGAAATCTGGGCGGGGCTACGAGCAGTACTTC. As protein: CASSGDRKSGRGYEQYF.

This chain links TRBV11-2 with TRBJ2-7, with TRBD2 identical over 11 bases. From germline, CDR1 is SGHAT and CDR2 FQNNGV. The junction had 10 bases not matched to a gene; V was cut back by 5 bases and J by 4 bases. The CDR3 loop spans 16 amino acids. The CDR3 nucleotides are TGTGCCAGCAGCCCCAGGGGGACTAGCGGAGTATACGAGCAGTACTTC. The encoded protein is CASSPRGTSGVYEQYF.

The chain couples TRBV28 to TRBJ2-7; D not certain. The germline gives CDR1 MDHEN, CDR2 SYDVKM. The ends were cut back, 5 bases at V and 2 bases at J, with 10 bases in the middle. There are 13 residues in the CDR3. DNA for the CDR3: TGTGCCAGCAGTCCCTCAACCCCCTACGAGCAGTACTTC. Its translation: CASSPSTPYEQYF.

The CDR3 loop is CASSELGYNYGYTF. Here the CDR3 DNA reads TGTGCCAGCAGTGAATTGGGGTACAACTATGGCTACACCTTC. This chain joins TRBV25-1 and TRBJ1-2; D unresolved. Germline values: CDR1 MGHDK, CDR2 SYGVNS. This CDR3 spans 14 amino acids. V was clipped by 1 base and J by 2 bases, with 8 bases between them.

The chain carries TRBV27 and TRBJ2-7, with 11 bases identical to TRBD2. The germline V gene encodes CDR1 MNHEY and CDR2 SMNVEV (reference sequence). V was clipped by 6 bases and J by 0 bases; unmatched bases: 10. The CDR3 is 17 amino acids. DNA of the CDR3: TGTGCCAGCAGAGAACCGGGACTAGCGGACAGCTCCTACGAGCAGTACTTC. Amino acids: CASREPGLADSSYEQYF.

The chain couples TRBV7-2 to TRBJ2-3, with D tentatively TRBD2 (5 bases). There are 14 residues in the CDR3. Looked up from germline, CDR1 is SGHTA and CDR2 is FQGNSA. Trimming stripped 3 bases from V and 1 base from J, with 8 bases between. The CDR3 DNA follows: TGTGCCAGCAGCTTTCGGGGAGGCACAGATACGCAGTATTTT. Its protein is CASSFRGGTDTQYF. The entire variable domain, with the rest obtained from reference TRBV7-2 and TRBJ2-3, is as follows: GAGVSQSPSNKVTEKGKDVELRCDPISGHTALYWYRQSLGQGLEFLIYFQGNSAPDKSGLPSDRFSAERTGGSVSTLTIQRTQQEDSAVYLCASSFRGGTDTQYFGPGTRLTVL.

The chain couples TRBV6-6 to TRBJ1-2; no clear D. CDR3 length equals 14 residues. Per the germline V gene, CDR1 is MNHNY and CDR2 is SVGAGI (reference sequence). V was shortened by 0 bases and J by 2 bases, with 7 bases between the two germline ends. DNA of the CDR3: TGTGCCAGCAGTTACTCGTCAGAAAACTATGGCTACACCTTC. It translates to CASSYSSENYGYTF.

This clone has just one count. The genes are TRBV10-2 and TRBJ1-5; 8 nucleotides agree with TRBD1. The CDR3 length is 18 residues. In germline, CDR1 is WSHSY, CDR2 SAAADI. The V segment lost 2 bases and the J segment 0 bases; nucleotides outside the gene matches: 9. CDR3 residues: CASSESWQGAFSNQPQHF. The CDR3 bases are TGCGCCAGCAGTGAGAGTTGGCAGGGGGCCTTTAGCAATCAGCCCCAGCATTTT.